The source of this T cell receptor beta chain is a study of T cell responses to AZD1222 COVID-19 vaccine. Sequenced by immunoSEQ multiplex PCR; TCRdb stores in-frame clones only, minus some. Of about 130,000 clones listed, 80% to 90% are singletons. The CDR3 is made up of 16 amino acids. CDR1 is MNHEY, CDR2 SVGAGI, per germline. Between the trimmed V and J ends, which lost 1 base and 0 bases, there was a span of 9 bases. This clone appeared once. Its antigen is currently unknown. Points from the study as a whole: Possibly, clonal diversity was underestimated; donors were largely white British and included more females. Distributed over spike, vaccine-associated CD4 TCRs predominated at 160-218 and 743-854.

The source of this sequence is an adult who received the AZD1222 COVID-19 vaccine. The sequenced sample was peripheral blood, obtained 28 days after the second AZD1222 dose. J is TRBJ2-2 and V is TRBV6-5, with D tentatively TRBD2 (6 bases). The CDR3 reads CASSYFRGANTGELFF. CDR3 nucleotide sequence: TGTGCCAGCAGTTACTTCCGCGGGGCGAACACCGGGGAGCTGTTTTTT.